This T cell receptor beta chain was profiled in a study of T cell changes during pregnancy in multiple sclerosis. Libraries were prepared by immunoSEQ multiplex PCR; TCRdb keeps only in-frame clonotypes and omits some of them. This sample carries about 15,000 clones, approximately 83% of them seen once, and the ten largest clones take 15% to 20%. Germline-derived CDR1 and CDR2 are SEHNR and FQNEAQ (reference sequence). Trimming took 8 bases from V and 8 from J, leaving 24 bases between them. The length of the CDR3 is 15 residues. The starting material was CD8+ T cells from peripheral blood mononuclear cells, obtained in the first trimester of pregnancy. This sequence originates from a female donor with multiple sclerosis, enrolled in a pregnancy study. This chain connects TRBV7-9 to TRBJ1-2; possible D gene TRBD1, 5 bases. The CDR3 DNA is TGTGCCAGCCGCAGCTTAAGCAGGGTGGCGAGAGGCTACACCTTC. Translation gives CASRSLSRVARGYTF.